This entry lists 14 T cell receptor beta chains sequenced from one sample in a study of T cells in Graves' hyperthyroidism and ophthalmopathy. TCR beta CDR3 sequences were amplified from RNA transcripts. The study used the HTBI primer set for a first-round RT-PCR of the TCR CDR3. Via MiXCR, TCRdb re-called the multiplex PCR reads, giving one row per CDR3 protein. The data hold around 340,000 distinct CDR3 sequences, with approximately 18% observed a single time. The sequencing input was blood. Receptors originate from a woman aged 25 to 39 with Graves' hyperthyroidism that later progressed to Graves' ophthalmopathy.

This clonotype came up a few times. This chain uses TRBV5-4 with TRBJ2-2; 9 nucleotides agree with TRBD2. The CDR3 extends over 14 amino acids. Trimming took 6 bases from V and 4 from J; bases not matched to a gene: 4. CDR1 and CDR2 (germline): SGHNT, YYREEE (reference sequence). The CDR3 nucleotides are TGTGCCAGCACGGCGGGAGGGGGCACCGGGGAGCTGTTTTTT. Amino acid sequence: CASTAGGGTGELFF.

The chain recombines TRBV28 with TRBJ2-3; the match to TRBD1 covers 7 bases. Germline lookup yields CDR1 MDHEN and CDR2 SYDVKM. The trim removed 5 bases at V and 1 base at J, leaving 6 bases unmatched. The CDR3 has 15 amino acids. The CDR3 here is CASSLPGGGTDTQYF. DNA for the CDR3: TGTGCCAGCAGTCTACCAGGGGGAGGCACAGATACGCAGTATTTT.

This clonotype turned up a few times. This chain links TRBV6-5 with TRBJ2-1; 7 positions agree with TRBD1. V lost 2 bases and J lost 6; bases outside the gene matches: 10. The CDR3 extends over 16 amino acids. The germline CDR1 and CDR2 sequences are MNHEY and SVGAGI. This chain's CDR3 is CASSYRGGSGGNEQFF. CDR3 coding DNA: TGTGCCAGCAGTTACAGAGGGGGCTCCGGCGGCAATGAGCAGTTCTTC.

This clonotype was seen at least ten times. The chain is built from TRBV7-8 and TRBJ2-7; 9 bases align to TRBD2. This CDR3 spans 14 amino acids. Germline-derived CDR1 and CDR2 are SGHVS and FQNEAQ. The junction had 5 bases not matched to a gene; V was cut back by 3 bases and J by 5 bases. The CDR3 region is CASSFGTSHHEQYF. In DNA form, the CDR3 reads TGTGCCAGCAGCTTCGGGACTAGCCACCACGAGCAGTACTTC. Full variable domain (missing parts from reference TRBV7-8 and TRBJ2-7): GAGVSQSPRYKVAKRGQDVALRCDPISGHVSLFWYQQALGQGPEFLTYFQNEAQLDKSGLPSDRFFAERPEGSVSTLKIQRTQQEDSAVYLCASSFGTSHHEQYFGPGTRLTVT.

This clonotype has just a few counts. The genes are TRBV24-1 and TRBJ2-2; TRBD1 is a possible D gene (8 bases). Looked up from germline, CDR1 is KGHDR and CDR2 is SFDVKD. The CDR3 runs 12 residues. V dropped 12 bases and J dropped 7 bases, with 14 bases sitting between them. The chain's CDR3 is CAAQGGSGELFF. The DNA of the CDR3 is TGTGCCGCACAGGGGGGGAGCGGGGAGCTGTTTTTT.

This clonotype was observed many times. The chain couples TRBV27 to TRBJ1-2; the D gene is possibly TRBD1 (5 bases). Trimming took off 2 bases at V and 7 bases at J, with 11 bases between the two ends. CDR3 length: 13 amino acids. Germline CDR1 MNHEY, CDR2 SMNVEV (reference sequence). The CDR3 DNA is TGTGCCAGCAGTTTAGGGGGAGTTGGTGGCTACACCTTC. It encodes CASSLGGVGGYTF.

At least ten counts were recorded for this clonotype. This chain joins TRBV28 and TRBJ2-7; TRBD1 agrees at 7 bases. This CDR3 contains 16 residues. V was clipped by 2 bases and J by 0 bases; unmatched bases: 7. The germline V gene encodes CDR1 MDHEN and CDR2 SYDVKM. CDR3 amino acids: CASSLGLGTDSYEQYF. In nucleotides, the CDR3 is TGTGCCAGCAGTTTAGGTCTCGGGACAGACTCCTACGAGCAGTACTTC.

The chain has TRBV6-1 and TRBJ2-1, with 7 bases matching TRBD1. V lost 6 bases, J lost 0 bases, and 8 bases stayed unmatched. The CDR3 extends over 16 amino acids. In germline, CDR1 is MNHNS, CDR2 SASEGT. The chain's CDR3 is CASRRGTVLSYNEQFF. The CDR3 region has the DNA TGTGCCAGCAGGAGGGGGACAGTTCTCTCCTACAATGAGCAGTTCTTC.

This clonotype has at least ten counts. The chain couples TRBV27 to TRBJ1-1, with 9 bases matching TRBD1. After removal of 0 bases from V and 2 bases from J, the junction contained 4 bases not matched to a gene. The CDR3 length is 16 residues. CDR1 MNHEY and CDR2 SMNVEV come from the germline V gene (reference sequence). CDR3 nucleotides: TGTGCCAGCAGTTTATCGTACAGGGGGCTTAACACTGAAGCTTTCTTT. This encodes CASSLSYRGLNTEAFF.

The sample holds many counts of this clonotype. The chain carries TRBV10-3 and TRBJ1-4; TRBD1 matches 7 bases. This CDR3 has 16 residues. CDR1 and CDR2 (germline): ENHRY, SYGVKD. The junction had 5 bases not matched to a gene; V was cut back by 4 bases and J by 0 bases. The CDR3 loop reads CAISARQGTTNEKLFF. DNA for the CDR3: TGTGCCATCAGTGCTCGACAGGGTACAACTAATGAAAAACTGTTTTTT.

This clonotype was seen ten or more times. The chain has TRBV7-9 and TRBJ1-1, with D maybe TRBD1 (5 bases). Trimming removed 6 bases at V and 0 bases at J, with 14 bases between. Germline CDR1 reads SEHNR; CDR2 reads FQNEAQ (reference sequence). This CDR3 comprises 15 residues. CDR3 bases: TGTGCCAGCAGGGACAAAGATCGGGTGAACACTGAAGCTTTCTTT. It yields the protein CASRDKDRVNTEAFF. Supplemented by reference TRBV7-9 and TRBJ1-1, the full variable domain reads DTGVSQNPRHKITKRGQNVTFRCDPISEHNRLYWYRQTLGQGPEFLTYFQNEAQLEKSRLLSDRFSAERPKGSFSTLEIQRTEQGDSAMYLCASRDKDRVNTEAFFGQGTRLTVV.

This clonotype has ten or more counts. The chain links TRBV10-3 to TRBJ1-5, with D perhaps matching TRBD1 (5 bases). The ends were cut back, 7 bases at V and 6 bases at J, with 13 bases in the middle. The CDR3 spans 13 residues. Germline V gives CDR1 ENHRY, CDR2 SYGVKD. The CDR3 DNA sequence: TGTGCCATCAAAGGCCCAGGGTCTCAGCCCCAGCATTTT. Its translation: CAIKGPGSQPQHF.

This clonotype occurred many times. The chain is built from TRBV12-3 or TRBV12-4 and TRBJ2-2, with 7 nucleotides matching TRBD2. The CDR3 sequence is 18 residues long. V shed 3 bases, J shed 5 bases, and the junction held 15 bases outside the gene matches. The CDR3 here is CASSLMVPTSIFTGELFF. The CDR3 region has the DNA TGTGCCAGCAGTTTGATGGTGCCGACTAGCATCTTTACCGGGGAGCTGTTTTTT.

The chain recombines TRBV4-1 with TRBJ2-7; D possibly corresponds to TRBD1 (6 bases). The V end was cut by 1 base, the J end by 2 bases, with 12 bases between. This CDR3 spans 15 amino acids. The germline gives CDR1 MGHRA, CDR2 YSYEKL. CDR3 sequence: CASSQATGDTYEQYF. The CDR3, as DNA: TGCGCCAGCAGCCAAGCGACAGGAGATACCTACGAGCAGTACTTC.